One sample yielded the 23 T cell receptor beta chains listed below, sequenced in a study of CD8+ T cells in alopecia areata. RNA was extracted and reverse transcribed into cDNA as the sequencing template. Only in-frame clones appear in the TCRdb table, and some are missing; sequencing was by immunoSEQ multiplex PCR. The sample gives 110,000 to 150,000 clones, around 86% of which show up once; about 13% is in the top ten. Described treatment: oral pan-JAK inhibitor, 5-10 mg twice daily. This material consisted of CD8+ T cells sorted from blood, taken at week 4, from a patient treated with tofacitinib. Every receptor here comes from a human donor with alopecia areata.

The rearrangement joins TRBV2 to TRBJ2-7; D is uncertain. Deletions cut 4 bases from V and 0 bases from J, with 10 bases between. CDR1 is SNHLY, CDR2 FYNNEI, per germline. The CDR3 runs 14 residues. CDR3 region: CASSVAGNSYEQYF. The CDR3 DNA reads as TGTGCCAGCAGTGTGGCCGGAAACTCCTACGAGCAGTACTTC.

V gene TRBV6-1 combines with J gene TRBJ2-5; the D gene is possibly TRBD1 (6 bases). CDR1 is MNHNS and CDR2 is SASEGT in the germline V gene. V shed 2 bases and J shed 0 bases, with 13 bases lying between them. The length of the CDR3 is 16 residues. The CDR3 nucleotides read TGTGCCAGCAGTGAAATGGGACATTCGAACCAAGAGACCCAGTACTTC. This translates into CASSEMGHSNQETQYF.

This clone was picked up one time. The chain uses TRBV30 and TRBJ2-7; 7 nucleotides agree with TRBD2. The CDR3 has 15 amino acids. V lost 4 bases to trimming and J lost 4 bases; unmatched junction nucleotides: 13. Germline loops: CDR1 GTSNPN, CDR2 SVGIG (reference sequence). CDR3 sequence: CAWMPGSGNFYEQYF. The CDR3 nucleotides read TGTGCCTGGATGCCGGGGAGCGGGAACTTTTACGAGCAGTACTTC. The full variable domain, with the rest looked up from reference TRBV30 and TRBJ2-7, is SQTIHQWPATLVQPVGSPLSLECTVEGTSNPNLYWYRQAAGRGLQLLFYSVGIGQISSEVPQNLSASRPQDRQFILSSKKLLLSDSGFYLCAWMPGSGNFYEQYFGPGTRLTVT.

V gene TRBV5-4 combines with J gene TRBJ2-7; perhaps D is TRBD1 or TRBD2 (5 bases each). This CDR3 is built from 15 residues. Germline-derived CDR1 and CDR2 are SGHNT and YYREEE (reference sequence). The V end was cut by 3 bases, the J end by 2 bases, with 15 bases between. Here the CDR3 reads CASSSRISGPYEQYF. Here the CDR3 DNA reads TGTGCCAGCAGCTCCAGAATATCGGGACCCTACGAGCAGTACTTC. The full variable domain, with the rest looked up from reference TRBV5-4 and TRBJ2-7, is ETGVTQSPTHLIKTRGQQVTLRCSSQSGHNTVSWYQQALGQGPQFIFQYYREEENGRGNFPPRFSGLQFPNYSSELNVNALELDDSALYLCASSSRISGPYEQYFGPGTRLTVT.

The CDR3 loop is CASSLYGGRAAGDTQYF. In nucleotides, the CDR3 is TGTGCCAGCAGTTTATATGGCGGGAGGGCCGCAGGGGATACGCAGTATTTT. The chain couples TRBV27 to TRBJ2-3; 9 positions agree with TRBD2. CDR3 length: 17 amino acids. V was clipped by 1 base and J by 6 bases; unmatched bases: 11. Germline CDR1 reads MNHEY; CDR2 reads SMNVEV (reference sequence).

The CDR3 region has the DNA TGTGCCTGGAGTATAAACAGGGGGGAGAACACTGAAGCTTTCTTT. It is translated as CAWSINRGENTEAFF. V is TRBV30 and J is TRBJ1-1; TRBD1 aligns across 8 bases. The CDR3 covers 15 residues. The trim removed 2 bases at V and 1 base at J, leaving 6 bases unmatched. Germline CDR1 reads GTSNPN; CDR2 reads SVGIG (reference sequence).

This clone has just one count. The V and J genes are TRBV6-1 and TRBJ1-1; D is possibly TRBD1 (5 bases). This CDR3 has 18 amino acids. Trimming took 2 bases from V and 4 from J, leaving 23 bases between them. Germline CDR1 is MNHNS and CDR2 is SASEGT. The DNA of the CDR3 is TGTGCCAGCAGTGAACTCACTGGGGGACCCCCCAGTGTCACTGAAGCTTTCTTT. Translating it yields CASSELTGGPPSVTEAFF.

The gene calls are TRBV27 and TRBJ2-6; no firm D call. Trimming pared 5 bases from V and 3 bases from J, leaving 8 bases between. Germline V CDR1 and CDR2: MNHEY, SMNVEV (reference sequence). This CDR3 is built from 14 residues. The CDR3 DNA follows: TGTGCCAGCAGTGGGCGAGGTGGGGCCAACGTCCTGACTTTC. Its protein is CASSGRGGANVLTF. Full variable domain (remainder filled in from reference TRBV27 and TRBJ2-6): EAQVTQNPRYLITVTGKKLTVTCSQNMNHEYMSWYRQDPGLGLRQIYYSMNVEVTDKGDVPEGYKVSRKEKRNFPLILESPSPNQTSLYFCASSGRGGANVLTFGAGSRLTVL.

This clone showed up just once. V gene TRBV9 combines with J gene TRBJ2-2, with D perhaps TRBD2 (6 bases). CDR1 is SGDLS, CDR2 YYNGEE, per germline. V was pared by 4 bases and J by 6 bases, with 10 bases between. This CDR3 contains 13 residues. CDR3 nucleotide sequence: TGTGCCAGCAGCCCCTGGGGGGCCGGGGAGCTGTTTTTT. Its protein is CASSPWGAGELFF.

The chain couples TRBV29-1 to TRBJ2-1; D is uncertain. The CDR3 covers 12 residues. V shed 1 base and J shed 10 bases, with 11 bases lying between them. Per the germline V gene, CDR1 is SQVTM and CDR2 is ANQGSEA. CDR3 sequence reads: CSVEGGTAEQFF. CDR3 DNA: TGCAGCGTTGAAGGCGGTACCGCCGAGCAGTTCTTC.

A word on this clone: Other DNA sequences in the sample encode the same CDR3. The J gene is TRBJ2-3, the V gene TRBV7-9, with unresolved D. Per germline, CDR1 SEHNR and CDR2 FQNEAQ (reference sequence). Trimming took off 3 bases at V and 3 bases at J, with 4 bases between the two ends. The CDR3 covers 12 residues. The CDR3 region is CASSFGTDTQYF. CDR3 nucleotide sequence: TGTGCCAGCAGCTTTGGTACAGATACGCAGTATTTT. Full variable domain (outside the CDR3, taken from reference TRBV7-9 and TRBJ2-3): DTGVSQNPRHKITKRGQNVTFRCDPISEHNRLYWYRQTLGQGPEFLTYFQNEAQLEKSRLLSDRFSAERPKGSFSTLEIQRTEQGDSAMYLCASSFGTDTQYFGPGTRLTVL.

V and J are TRBV19 and TRBJ2-1; 11 bases match TRBD1. J was trimmed by 0 bases and V by 5 bases; bases with no gene match: 6. The CDR3 is 17 residues long. Germline V gene lookup returns CDR1 LNHDA and CDR2 SQIVND (reference sequence). CDR3: CASSASGTGGSYNEQFF. CDR3 in DNA: TGTGCCAGTAGTGCCTCAGGGACAGGGGGCTCCTACAATGAGCAGTTCTTC.

The chain combines TRBV5-1 with TRBJ2-6; D uncertain. CDR1 is SGHRS and CDR2 is YFSETQ in the germline V gene. This CDR3 has 15 amino acids. V lost 4 bases to trimming and J lost 2 bases, with 10 bases between them. The chain's CDR3 is CASSPDGAGANVLTF. The CDR3 nucleotides read TGCGCCAGCAGCCCGGACGGTGCTGGGGCCAACGTCCTGACTTTC.

There are a few counts of this clone. The chain joins TRBV2 to TRBJ2-7, with a possible D match to TRBD2 (6 bases). This CDR3 region has 14 residues. The germline V gene encodes CDR1 SNHLY and CDR2 FYNNEI. V was pared by 8 bases and J by 5 bases, with 19 bases between. The DNA for the CDR3 is TGTGCCAGCGGGGAGGAGGGGCGAAAGGACGAGCAGTACTTC. Translating gives CASGEEGRKDEQYF.

The chain joins TRBV4-1 to TRBJ2-1; TRBD1 is a possible D gene (5 bases). The germline V and J ends were trimmed by 0 bases and 0 bases, with 12 bases remaining between them. The CDR3 length is 17 residues. Germline V gene lookup returns CDR1 MGHRA and CDR2 YSYEKL. The CDR3 protein is CASSQEDIRSSYNEQFF. The CDR3 region has the DNA TGCGCCAGCAGCCAAGAGGACATCCGAAGCTCCTACAATGAGCAGTTCTTC.

The chain couples TRBV7-9 to TRBJ2-1, with TRBD2 identical over 10 bases. From germline, CDR1 is SEHNR and CDR2 FQNEAQ (reference sequence). V dropped 2 bases and J dropped 4; count of bases not matched to a gene: 5. The CDR3 is made up of 16 amino acids. The CDR3: CASSLLASGSYNEQFF. The CDR3 DNA reads as TGTGCCAGCAGCTTATTAGCTAGCGGGAGTTACAATGAGCAGTTCTTC.

This rearrangement joins TRBV29-1 to TRBJ2-7, with 8 positions matching TRBD2. CDR3 size: 15 residues. V lost 5 bases to trimming and J lost 3 bases; unmatched junction nucleotides: 12. Germline values: CDR1 SQVTM, CDR2 ANQGSEA. In nucleotides, the CDR3 is TGCAGCGTTCGGGGACTAGAATTTTTAGGCTACGAGCAGTACTTC. As protein: CSVRGLEFLGYEQYF.

This clone is a singleton in its sample. The CDR3 bases are TGTGCCAGCAGTCGTGGACCGGACAATTATTACGAGCAGTACTTC. Encoded protein: CASSRGPDNYYEQYF. The chain carries TRBV27 and TRBJ2-7; D may be TRBD1 (5 bases). V gave up 5 bases and J gave up 4 bases, with 18 bases separating them. There are 15 residues in the CDR3. Per the germline V gene, CDR1 is MNHEY and CDR2 is SMNVEV (reference sequence).

This clone was found a few times. This rearrangement joins TRBV29-1 to TRBJ2-7; D perhaps matches TRBD1 (6 bases). Per germline, CDR1 SQVTM and CDR2 ANQGSEA. CDR3 size: 12 residues. V was cut by 5 bases and J by 4 bases, with 12 bases left in between. The CDR3 coding sequence is TGCAGCGTTCGGGACATAGGATACGAGCAGTACTTC. It specifies CSVRDIGYEQYF.

This clone was recorded only once. Other DNA sequences in the sample encode the same CDR3. This chain connects TRBV13 to TRBJ2-7; D remains ambiguous. The germline V and J ends were trimmed by 0 bases and 2 bases, with 2 bases remaining between them. The CDR3 runs 12 residues. The V gene's germline CDR1 is PRHDT and CDR2 FYEKMQ (reference sequence). CDR3 sequence: CASSLGAYEQYF. The CDR3 DNA reads as TGTGCCAGCAGCTTAGGAGCCTACGAGCAGTACTTC.

The V call is TRBV5-6, the J call TRBJ2-6; D remains ambiguous. CDR3 length equals 13 residues. Germline CDR1 reads SGHDT; CDR2 reads YYEEEE. Trimming pared 4 bases from V and 4 bases from J, leaving 6 bases between. DNA of the CDR3: TGTGCCAGCAGCCCTACGGGGGCCAACGTCCTGACTTTC. Amino acids: CASSPTGANVLTF.

V is TRBV11-2 and J is TRBJ2-5; D gene ambiguous. The CDR3 contains 14 residues. V gave up 0 bases and J gave up 4 bases, with 9 bases separating them. The germline V gene has CDR1 SGHAT and CDR2 FQNNGV. CDR3: CASSLDQSVETQYF. Here the CDR3 DNA reads TGTGCCAGCAGCTTAGATCAGAGTGTAGAGACCCAGTACTTC.

V is TRBV29-1 and J is TRBJ1-1; D is unclear. Deletions cut 5 bases from V and 1 base from J, with 14 bases between. The CDR3 runs to 14 residues. In germline, CDR1 is SQVTM, CDR2 ANQGSEA. In nucleotides, the CDR3 is TGCAGCGTTAAGACACCCCCCACGAACACTGAAGCTTTCTTT. Amino acids: CSVKTPPTNTEAFF.